These 16 T cell receptor beta chains share one sample of origin, sequenced in a study of CD8 T cells in ankylosing spondylitis. TCRdb reprocessed the 5' RACE reads via MiXCR and lists one record per CDR3 protein. The table shows around 390,000 distinct CDR3 sequences, with about a fifth occurring only once. Points from the study as a whole: Blood from ankylosing spondylitis patients appeared to carry a characteristic roughly 8-variant TCR beta motif.

Their specific antigens are unknown. Sequencing was carried out using blood, either unsorted or a sorted T cell fraction (not recorded which). The receptor source for this set is a male donor with ankylosing spondylitis.

The CDR3 loop reads CSVRDRGLETQYF. Here the CDR3 DNA reads TGCAGCGTTCGGGACAGGGGGCTGGAGACCCAGTACTTC. The V gene is TRBV29-1, the J gene TRBJ2-5; the match to TRBD1 covers 12 bases. This CDR3 is built from 13 residues. Unmatched junction bases numbered 3, after V lost 5 bases and J lost 5 bases. Per germline, CDR1 SQVTM and CDR2 ANQGSEA.

Ten or more counts support this clonotype. The chain couples TRBV18 to TRBJ2-7, with a possible D match to TRBD2 (6 bases). Per the germline V gene, CDR1 is KGHSH and CDR2 is LQKENI. CDR3 length: 14 amino acids. The V end was cut by 3 bases, the J end by 6 bases, with 15 bases between. CDR3 DNA: TGTGCCAGCTCACCTTGGGGGTCGCGGGGCGAGCAGTACTTC. This gives the protein CASSPWGSRGEQYF.

The chain employs TRBV5-1 and TRBJ1-4, with a weak D call TRBD1 (5 bases). This CDR3 comprises 15 residues. Germline V gene lookup returns CDR1 SGHRS and CDR2 YFSETQ. Trimming took off 8 bases at V and 12 bases at J, with 26 bases between the two ends. CDR3 loop: CASSQTGTVVGELFF. The CDR3 nucleotides read TGCGCCAGTAGCCAGACCGGGACGGTGGTGGGGGAACTGTTTTTT. The variable domain in full, with the rest retrieved from reference TRBV5-1 and TRBJ1-4, is KAGVTQTPRYLIKTRGQQVTLSCSPISGHRSVSWYQQTPGQGLQFLFEYFSETQRNKGNFPGRFSGRQFSNSRSEMNVSTLELGDSALYLCASSQTGTVVGELFFGSGTQLSVL.

V gene TRBV5-1 combines with J gene TRBJ2-7, with D tentatively TRBD1 (5 bases). Germline assignment: CDR1 SGHRS and CDR2 YFSETQ. Between the trimmed V and J ends, which lost 7 bases and 4 bases, there was a span of 24 bases. The CDR3 has 16 amino acids. The DNA for the CDR3 is TGCGCCAGCTCCCGTACCCTAGACAGAAGATTATACGAGCAGTACTTC. It codes for CASSRTLDRRLYEQYF.

The CDR3, as DNA: TGTGCCAGCTCACCTGTTCTAGCGGGAGCCGATGAGCAGTTCTTC. Amino acids: CASSPVLAGADEQFF. The chain links TRBV18 to TRBJ2-1, with 10 bases fitting TRBD2. This CDR3 comprises 15 residues. The V segment lost 3 bases and the J segment 8 bases; nucleotides outside the gene matches: 7. From germline, CDR1 is KGHSH and CDR2 LQKENI.

There are a few counts of this clonotype. This chain joins TRBV30 and TRBJ2-2; D is unclear. Per the germline V gene, CDR1 is GTSNPN and CDR2 is SVGIG (reference sequence). V shed 3 bases and J shed 8 bases, with 10 bases lying between them. This CDR3 comprises 12 residues. This CDR3 is CAWSLTDGELFF. The DNA of the CDR3 is TGTGCCTGGAGCCTAACGGATGGGGAGCTGTTTTTT.

The chain has TRBV20-1 and TRBJ2-7; TRBD2 matches 11 bases. The CDR3 contains 15 residues. Losses at the gene ends were 6 bases for V and 0 bases for J; bases not matched to a gene: 7. Per germline, CDR1 DFQATT and CDR2 SNEGSKA (reference sequence). The CDR3 nucleotides read TGCAGTGCAGCCGGGACTAGCGGTTCCTCCTACGAGCAGTACTTC. Amino acids: CSAAGTSGSSYEQYF.

The chain links TRBV2 to TRBJ1-5; D unclear. The V end lost 5 bases, the J end lost 0 bases, and 11 bases lay between the germline ends. Germline lookup yields CDR1 SNHLY and CDR2 FYNNEI. This CDR3 region has 15 residues. CDR3 sequence: CASSLRTDSNQPQHF. Written as DNA, the CDR3 is TGTGCCAGCAGTCTAAGGACGGATAGCAATCAGCCCCAGCATTTT.

For the CDR3, the DNA is TGTGCCAGCGGACAGGGGCGGGAAAATGAAAAACTGTTTTTT. This translates into CASGQGRENEKLFF. This chain joins TRBV6-1 and TRBJ1-4; 9 nucleotides line up with TRBD1. This CDR3 is built from 14 residues. The V segment lost 8 bases and the J segment 5 bases; nucleotides outside the gene matches: 6. The germline CDR1 and CDR2 sequences are MNHNS and SASEGT.

This clonotype occurred a few times. This chain joins TRBV18 and TRBJ1-1; D remains unclear. The V gene lost 3 bases and the J gene lost 2 bases, with 10 bases spanning the gap. In germline, CDR1 is KGHSH, CDR2 LQKENI. This CDR3 has 14 amino acids. CDR3 sequence (DNA): TGTGCCAGCTCACCCCCAAGGGTAAACACTGAAGCTTTCTTT. Translated: CASSPPRVNTEAFF.

The chain carries TRBV27 and TRBJ2-1; a possible D gene is TRBD2 (5 bases). Germline V gene lookup returns CDR1 MNHEY and CDR2 SMNVEV (reference sequence). V was cut by 1 base and J by 12 bases, with 16 bases left in between. The CDR3 is 14 amino acids. The CDR3 loop reads CASSLFEGGEAQFF. DNA of the CDR3: TGTGCCAGCAGTTTATTCGAGGGTGGTGAGGCGCAGTTCTTC.

The gene calls are TRBV10-3 and TRBJ2-5; D gene uncertain. Germline loops: CDR1 ENHRY, CDR2 SYGVKD. V was shortened by 8 bases and J by 3 bases, with 13 bases between the two germline ends. The CDR3 is 13 residues long. The CDR3 spells CAISNRVEETQYF. Written as DNA, the CDR3 is TGTGCCATCTCCAACAGAGTTGAAGAGACCCAGTACTTC.

The sample holds a few counts of this clonotype. J is TRBJ1-2 and V is TRBV5-4, with 8 bases lining up with TRBD1. CDR1 is SGHNT and CDR2 is YYREEE in the germline V gene (reference sequence). Trimming at V came to 0 bases and at J to 5 bases, leaving 6 bases not matched to a gene. The CDR3 length is 15 residues. The CDR3 sequence is CASSLGDRPWYGYTF. DNA for the CDR3: TGTGCCAGCAGCTTGGGGGACAGGCCTTGGTATGGCTACACCTTC.

This clonotype was counted once. The genes are TRBV11-2 and TRBJ2-1, with 8 positions matching TRBD1. The V and J ends lost 4 bases and 3 bases, in that order; junction bases with no gene match: 5. This CDR3 contains 15 residues. Germline assignment: CDR1 SGHAT and CDR2 FQNNGV. CDR3 region: CASSYDRGIYNEQFF. The CDR3 region has the DNA TGTGCCAGCAGCTACGACAGGGGAATCTACAATGAGCAGTTCTTC. Using reference TRBV11-2 and TRBJ2-1 for the parts outside the CDR3, the full variable domain is EAGVAQSPRYKIIEKRQSVAFWCNPISGHATLYWYQQILGQGPKLLIQFQNNGVVDDSQLPKDRFSAERLKGVDSTLKIQPAKLEDSAVYLCASSYDRGIYNEQFFGPGTRLTVL.

This clonotype was recorded a few times. This chain links TRBV18 with TRBJ2-3, with 8 bases identical to TRBD1. Trimming at V came to 4 bases and at J to 8 bases, leaving 14 bases not matched to a gene. This CDR3 has 16 residues. Germline V gives CDR1 KGHSH, CDR2 LQKENI. This chain's CDR3 is CASSRSGTGLSVTQYF. The CDR3 DNA is TGTGCCAGCTCACGATCCGGGACAGGCCTTTCGGTTACGCAGTATTTT.

V and J are TRBV5-1 and TRBJ2-3, with D maybe TRBD2 (5 bases). The V end lost 5 bases, the J end lost 0 bases, and 10 bases lay between the germline ends. Germline V gene data show CDR1 as SGHRS and CDR2 as YFSETQ. The CDR3 totals 14 residues. The CDR3 protein is CASSVGVSTDTQYF. The CDR3 DNA follows: TGCGCCAGCAGTGTCGGGGTGAGCACAGATACGCAGTATTTT.